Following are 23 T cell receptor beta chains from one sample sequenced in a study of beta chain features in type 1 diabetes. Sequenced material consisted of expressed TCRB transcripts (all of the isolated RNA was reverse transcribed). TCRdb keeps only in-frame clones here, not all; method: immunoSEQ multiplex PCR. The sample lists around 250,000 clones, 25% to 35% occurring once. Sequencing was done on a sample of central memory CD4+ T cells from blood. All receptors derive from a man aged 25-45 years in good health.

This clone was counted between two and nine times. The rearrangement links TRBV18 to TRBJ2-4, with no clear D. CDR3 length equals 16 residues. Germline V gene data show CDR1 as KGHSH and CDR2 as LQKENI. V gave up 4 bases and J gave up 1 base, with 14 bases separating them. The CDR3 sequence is CASSLNTARAKNIQYF. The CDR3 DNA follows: TGTGCCAGCTCACTGAACACCGCTCGGGCCAAAAACATTCAGTACTTC.

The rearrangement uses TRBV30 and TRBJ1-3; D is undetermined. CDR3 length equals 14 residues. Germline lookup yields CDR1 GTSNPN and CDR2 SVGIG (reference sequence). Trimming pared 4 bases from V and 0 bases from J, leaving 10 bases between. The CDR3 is CAWKELRSGNTIYF. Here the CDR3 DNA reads TGTGCCTGGAAAGAACTCCGCTCTGGAAACACCATATATTTT.

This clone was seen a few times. In nucleotides, the CDR3 is TGCGCCAGCAGTCAAGGGTGGGGAGGGGGATCGCCGACGAAGGACTCCTACGAGCAGTACTTC. Its protein product is CASSQGWGGGSPTKDSYEQYF. V is TRBV23-1 and J is TRBJ2-7; possibly TRBD2 for D (7 bases). TRBV23-1 qualifies as an ORF whose function is uncertain. The CDR3 spans 21 residues. Trimming shortened V by 2 bases and J by 0 bases, and 29 bases separated the two germline ends.

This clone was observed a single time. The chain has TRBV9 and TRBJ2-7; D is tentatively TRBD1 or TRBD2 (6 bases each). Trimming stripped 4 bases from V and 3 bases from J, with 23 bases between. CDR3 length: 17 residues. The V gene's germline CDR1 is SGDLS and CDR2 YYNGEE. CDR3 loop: CASSPSGKGGHRYEQYF. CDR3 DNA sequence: TGTGCCAGCAGCCCTAGTGGTAAGGGGGGACACCGCTACGAGCAGTACTTC.

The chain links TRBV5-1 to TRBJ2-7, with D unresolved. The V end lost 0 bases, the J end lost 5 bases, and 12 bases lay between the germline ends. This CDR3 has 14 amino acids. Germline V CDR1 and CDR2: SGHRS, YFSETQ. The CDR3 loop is CASSLALGVDEQYF. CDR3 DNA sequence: TGCGCCAGCAGCTTGGCCTTGGGCGTGGACGAGCAGTACTTC.

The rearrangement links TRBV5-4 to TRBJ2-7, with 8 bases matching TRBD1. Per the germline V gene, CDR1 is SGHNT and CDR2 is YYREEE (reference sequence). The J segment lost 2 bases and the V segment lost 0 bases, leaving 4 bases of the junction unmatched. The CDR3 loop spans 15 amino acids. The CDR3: CASSLGRTGPYEQYF. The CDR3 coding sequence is TGTGCCAGCAGCTTGGGGAGGACAGGGCCCTACGAGCAGTACTTC.

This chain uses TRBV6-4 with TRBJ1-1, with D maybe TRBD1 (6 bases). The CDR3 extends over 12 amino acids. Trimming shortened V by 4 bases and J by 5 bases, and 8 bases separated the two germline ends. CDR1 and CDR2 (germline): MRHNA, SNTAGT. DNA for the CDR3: TGTGCCAGCAGTGGAACAGGGACTGAAGCTTTCTTT. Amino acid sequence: CASSGTGTEAFF.

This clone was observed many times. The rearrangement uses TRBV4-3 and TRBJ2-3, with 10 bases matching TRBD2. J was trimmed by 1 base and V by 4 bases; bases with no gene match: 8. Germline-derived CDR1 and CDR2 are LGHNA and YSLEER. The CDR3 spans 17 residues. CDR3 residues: CASSPSEAGGRTDTQYF. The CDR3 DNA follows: TGCGCCAGCAGCCCCTCCGAAGCGGGAGGGCGCACAGATACGCAGTATTTT.

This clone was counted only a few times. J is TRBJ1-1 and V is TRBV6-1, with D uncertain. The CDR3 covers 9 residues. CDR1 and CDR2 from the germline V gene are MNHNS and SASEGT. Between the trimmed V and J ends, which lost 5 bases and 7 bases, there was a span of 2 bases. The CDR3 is CASSYEAFF. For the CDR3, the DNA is TGTGCCAGCAGTTATGAAGCTTTCTTT.

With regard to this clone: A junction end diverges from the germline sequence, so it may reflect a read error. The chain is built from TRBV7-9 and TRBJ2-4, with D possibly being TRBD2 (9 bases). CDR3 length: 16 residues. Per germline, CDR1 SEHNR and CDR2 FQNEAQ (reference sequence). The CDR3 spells CASRLGQGLAKNIQHF. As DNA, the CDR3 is TGTGCCAGCAGGCTTGGACAGGGACTAGCCAAAAACATTCAGCACTTC.

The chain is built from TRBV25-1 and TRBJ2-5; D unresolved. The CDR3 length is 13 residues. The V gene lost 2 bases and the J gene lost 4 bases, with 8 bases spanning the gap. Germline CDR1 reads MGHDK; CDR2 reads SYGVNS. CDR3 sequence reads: CASSEEWGETQYF. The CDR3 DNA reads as TGTGCCAGCAGTGAAGAGTGGGGAGAGACCCAGTACTTC.

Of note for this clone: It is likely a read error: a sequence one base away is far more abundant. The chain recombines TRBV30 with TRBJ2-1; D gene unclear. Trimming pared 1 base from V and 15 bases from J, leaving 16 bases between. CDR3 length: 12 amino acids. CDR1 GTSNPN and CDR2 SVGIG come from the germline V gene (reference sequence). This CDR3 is CAWSEPATIPFF. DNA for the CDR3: TGTGCCTGGAGTGAACCTGCTACAATTCCGTTCTTC.

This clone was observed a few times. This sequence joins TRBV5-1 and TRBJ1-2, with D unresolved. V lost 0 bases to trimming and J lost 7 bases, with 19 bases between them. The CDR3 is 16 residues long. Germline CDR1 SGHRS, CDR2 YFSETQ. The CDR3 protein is CASSLEAGVAILGYTF. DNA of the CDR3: TGCGCCAGCAGCTTGGAGGCGGGTGTGGCAATTCTTGGCTACACCTTC.

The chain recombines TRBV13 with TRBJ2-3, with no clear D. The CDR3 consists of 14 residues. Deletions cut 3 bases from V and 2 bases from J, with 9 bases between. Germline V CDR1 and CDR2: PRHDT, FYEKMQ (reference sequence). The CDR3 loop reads CASSLWLPTDTQYF. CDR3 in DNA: TGTGCCAGCAGCTTGTGGCTTCCCACAGATACGCAGTATTTT.

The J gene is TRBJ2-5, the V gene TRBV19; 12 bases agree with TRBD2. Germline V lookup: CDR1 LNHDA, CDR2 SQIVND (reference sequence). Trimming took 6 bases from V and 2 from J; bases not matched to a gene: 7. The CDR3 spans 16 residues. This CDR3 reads CASSKLAGGLQETQYF. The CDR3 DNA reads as TGTGCCAGTAGCAAACTAGCGGGAGGCCTTCAAGAGACCCAGTACTTC.

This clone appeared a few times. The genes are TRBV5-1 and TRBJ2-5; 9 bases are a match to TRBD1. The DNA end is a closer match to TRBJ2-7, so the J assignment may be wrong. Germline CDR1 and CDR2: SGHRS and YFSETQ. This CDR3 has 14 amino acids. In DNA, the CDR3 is TGCGCCAGCAGCGCAGGACAGGGGATTTACGAGCAGTACTTC. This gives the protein CASSAGQGIYEQYF.

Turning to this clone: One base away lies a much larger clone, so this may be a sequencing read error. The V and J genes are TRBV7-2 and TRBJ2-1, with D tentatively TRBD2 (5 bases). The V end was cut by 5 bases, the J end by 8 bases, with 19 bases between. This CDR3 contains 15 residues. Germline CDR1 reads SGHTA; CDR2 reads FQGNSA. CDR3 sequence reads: CASSRGTMGSDEQFF. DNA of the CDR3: TGTGCCAGCAGCCGTGGCACGATGGGGAGCGATGAGCAGTTCTTC.

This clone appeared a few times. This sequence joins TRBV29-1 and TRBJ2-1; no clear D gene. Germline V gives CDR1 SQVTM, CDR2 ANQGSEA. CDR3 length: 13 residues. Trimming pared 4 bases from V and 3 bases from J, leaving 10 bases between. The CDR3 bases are TGCAGCGTTGGCCTAGAACTCTACAATGAGCAGTTCTTC. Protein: CSVGLELYNEQFF.

CDR3 DNA: TGTGCCAGCTCAGAGGGGAGCGACACTGAAGCTTTCTTT. Translation gives CASSEGSDTEAFF. The chain links TRBV18 to TRBJ1-1, with D possibly TRBD1 on 5 matching bases. Trimming took off 5 bases at V and 3 bases at J, with 10 bases between the two ends. The V gene's germline CDR1 is KGHSH and CDR2 LQKENI. CDR3 length equals 13 residues.

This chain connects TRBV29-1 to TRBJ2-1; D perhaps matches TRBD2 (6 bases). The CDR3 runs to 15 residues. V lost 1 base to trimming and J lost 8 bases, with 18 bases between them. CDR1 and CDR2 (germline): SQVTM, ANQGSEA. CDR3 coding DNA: TGCAGCGTTGAAGCAGGTCTAGCGCCTTCATATGAGCAGTTCTTC. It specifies CSVEAGLAPSYEQFF.

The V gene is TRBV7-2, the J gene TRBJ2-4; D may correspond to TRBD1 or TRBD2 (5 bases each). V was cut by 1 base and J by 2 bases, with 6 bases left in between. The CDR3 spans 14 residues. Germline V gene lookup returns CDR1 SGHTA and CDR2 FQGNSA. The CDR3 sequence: CASSLGGTKNIQYF. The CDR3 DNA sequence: TGTGCCAGCAGCTTAGGGGGGACCAAAAACATTCAGTACTTC. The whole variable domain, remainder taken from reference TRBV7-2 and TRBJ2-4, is GAGVSQSPSNKVTEKGKDVELRCDPISGHTALYWYRQSLGQGLEFLIYFQGNSAPDKSGLPSDRFSAERTGGSVSTLTIQRTQQEDSAVYLCASSLGGTKNIQYFGAGTRLSVL.

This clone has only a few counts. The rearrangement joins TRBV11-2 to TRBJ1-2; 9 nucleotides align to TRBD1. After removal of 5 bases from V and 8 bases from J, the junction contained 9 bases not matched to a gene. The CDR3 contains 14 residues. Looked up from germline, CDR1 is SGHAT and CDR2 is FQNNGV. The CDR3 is CASSLGTGREGYTF. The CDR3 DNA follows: TGTGCCAGCAGCCTTGGGACAGGGCGGGAGGGCTACACCTTC. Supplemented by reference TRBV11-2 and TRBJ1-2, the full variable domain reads EAGVAQSPRYKIIEKRQSVAFWCNPISGHATLYWYQQILGQGPKLLIQFQNNGVVDDSQLPKDRFSAERLKGVDSTLKIQPAKLEDSAVYLCASSLGTGREGYTFGSGTRLTVV.

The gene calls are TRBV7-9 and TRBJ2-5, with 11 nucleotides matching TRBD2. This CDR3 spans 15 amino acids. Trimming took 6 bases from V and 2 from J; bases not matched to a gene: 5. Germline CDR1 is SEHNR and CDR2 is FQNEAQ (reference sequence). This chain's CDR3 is CASSLGTSGQETQYF. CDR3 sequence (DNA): TGTGCCAGCAGTCTAGGGACTAGCGGACAAGAGACCCAGTACTTC.